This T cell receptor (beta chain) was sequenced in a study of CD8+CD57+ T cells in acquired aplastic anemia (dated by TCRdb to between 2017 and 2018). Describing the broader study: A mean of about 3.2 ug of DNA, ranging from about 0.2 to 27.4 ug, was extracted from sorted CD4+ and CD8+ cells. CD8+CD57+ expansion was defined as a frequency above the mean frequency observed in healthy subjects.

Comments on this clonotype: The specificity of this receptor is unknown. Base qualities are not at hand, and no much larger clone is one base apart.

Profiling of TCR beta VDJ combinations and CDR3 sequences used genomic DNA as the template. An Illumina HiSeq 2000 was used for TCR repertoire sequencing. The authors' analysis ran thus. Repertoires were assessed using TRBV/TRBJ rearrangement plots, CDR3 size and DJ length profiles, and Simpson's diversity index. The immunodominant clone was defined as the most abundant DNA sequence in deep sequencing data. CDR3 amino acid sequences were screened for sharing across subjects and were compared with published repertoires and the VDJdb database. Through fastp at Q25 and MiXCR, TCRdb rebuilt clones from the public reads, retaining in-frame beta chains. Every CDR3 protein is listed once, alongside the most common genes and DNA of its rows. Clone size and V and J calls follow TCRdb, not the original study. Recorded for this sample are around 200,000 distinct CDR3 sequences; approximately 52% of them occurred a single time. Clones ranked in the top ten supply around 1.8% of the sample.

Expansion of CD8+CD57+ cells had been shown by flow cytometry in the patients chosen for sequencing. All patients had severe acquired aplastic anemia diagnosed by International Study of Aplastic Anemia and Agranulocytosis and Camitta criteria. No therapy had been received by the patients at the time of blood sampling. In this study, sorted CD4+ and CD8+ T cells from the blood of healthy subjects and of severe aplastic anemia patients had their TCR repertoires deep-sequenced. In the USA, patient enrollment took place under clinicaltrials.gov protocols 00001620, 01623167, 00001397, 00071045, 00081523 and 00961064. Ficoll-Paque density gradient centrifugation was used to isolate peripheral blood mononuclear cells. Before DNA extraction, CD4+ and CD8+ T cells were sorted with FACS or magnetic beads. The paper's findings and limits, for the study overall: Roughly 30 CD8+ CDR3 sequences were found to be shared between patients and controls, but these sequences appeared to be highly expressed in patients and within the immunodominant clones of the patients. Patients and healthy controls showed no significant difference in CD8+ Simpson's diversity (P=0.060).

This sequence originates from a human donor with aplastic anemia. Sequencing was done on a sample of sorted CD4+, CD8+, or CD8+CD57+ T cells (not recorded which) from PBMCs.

The CDR3 sequence is CASSPGQWGNTIYF. The nucleotide sequence reads TGCGCCAGCAGCCCCGGCCAATGGGGAAACACCATATATTTT. The rearranged chain carries TRBV10-2 and TRBJ1-3; there is no confident call for the D gene. Including the terminal cysteine and phenylalanine, the CDR3 comprises 14 residues. Here the CDR3 DNA is all that survives: 42 bases in frame from base 1. V is clipped by 6 bases and J by 4 bases, and the sequence between their germline boundaries is 13 bases long. CDR1 and CDR2 (WSHSY, SAAADI) derive from the germline V gene.